The rows below give T cell receptor beta chains drawn from one sample of a study of Graves' ophthalmopathy and Graves' hyperthyroidism. Using its own MiXCR run on the multiplex PCR reads, TCRdb lists one record per CDR3 protein. The data contain over a million distinct CDR3 sequences, less than 45% of them singletons. Sequencing was carried out using peripheral blood or thyroid tissue (not recorded which). The receptors derive from an adult man with Graves' hyperthyroidism. Each CDR3 is given with its conserved first and last residue. The D gene is left open where the match is weak. Clone size is given for some rows only: seen once, a few or many times, or a class if the clone is expanded.

d_gene,abundance,j_gene,v_gene,CDR3nt,CDR3aa
TRBD1,many,TRBJ1-1,TRBV9,TGTGCCAGCAGTGACAGGGCTGACACTGAAGCTTTCTTT,CASSDRADTEAFF
TRBD1,few,TRBJ1-2,TRBV25-1,TGTGCCAGCAGTGACCACGGACAGGGGGCGGACTATGGCTACACCTTC,CASSDHGQGADYGYTF
TRBD1,NA,TRBJ1-4,TRBV20-1,TGCAGTGCTAAGACAGGGACTAATGAAAAACTGTTTTTT,CSAKTGTNEKLFF
NA,many,TRBJ1-6,TRBV7-9,TGTGCCAGCAGCTTAGTTCGCAGGGTTTCTTCACCCCTCCACTTT,CASSLVRRVSSPLHF
NA,NA,TRBJ1-2,TRBV12-3/TRBV12-4,TGTGCCAGCACCCACCAAGGCACCTATGGCTACACCTTC,CASTHQGTYGYTF
NA,few,TRBJ2-2,TRBV7-8,TGTGCCAGCAGTACCGCGATAAGCACCGGGGAGCTGTTTTTT,CASSTAISTGELFF
NA,many,TRBJ1-4,TRBV24-1,TGTGCCACGAGGGGAGATAGTGAAAAACTGTTTTTT,CATRGDSEKLFF
TRBD1,many,TRBJ1-3,TRBV7-9,TGTGCCAGCAGCTCTTGGACAGGGAGGTCTGGAAACACCATATATTTT,CASSSWTGRSGNTIYF
NA,NA,TRBJ2-2,TRBV18,TGTGCCAGCTCGGACCTCACGAACACCGGGGAGCTGTTTTTT,CASSDLTNTGELFF
NA,NA,TRBJ1-6,TRBV20-1,TGCAGTGTAGCGGGAGGGAGCTCCTATAATTCACCCCTCCACTTT,CSVAGGSSYNSPLHF
TRBD1,many,TRBJ1-5,TRBV7-6,TGTGCCAGCAGCTTGGACGGGACAGCTAGCAATCAGCCCCAGCATTTT,CASSLDGTASNQPQHF
NA,many,TRBJ2-7,TRBV20-1,TGCAGTGCTGGGGACGGGACCTACGAGCAGTACTTC,CSAGDGTYEQYF
TRBD2,few,TRBJ2-2,TRBV7-2,TGTGCCAGCAGCTTAGTGCACCCGGGACTAGCGGGGGGGGAGCTGTTTTTT,CASSLVHPGLAGGELFF
TRBD1,NA,TRBJ2-7,TRBV25-1,TGTGCCAGCAGTGCCAGCAGCTTGACAGGGGGCCCCTACGAGCAGTACTTC,CASSASSLTGGPYEQYF
NA,once,TRBJ1-5,TRBV2,TGTGCCAGCGTTTTGGACCGGCCCAATCAGCCCCAGCATTTT,CASVLDRPNQPQHF
TRBD1,NA,TRBJ1-3,TRBV10-3,TGTGCCATCAGACCGGACAGGGGAGGCTCCAGCTCTGGAAACACCATATATTTT,CAIRPDRGGSSSGNTIYF
TRBD1,few,TRBJ2-5,TRBV7-2,TGTGCCAGCAGCTTACCACAGGGGCCGCAAGAGACCCAGTACTTC,CASSLPQGPQETQYF
NA,NA,TRBJ1-1,TRBV7-9,TGTGCCAGCACCCAAGACCGGACAGATCGAAACACTGAAGCTTTCTTT,CASTQDRTDRNTEAFF
TRBD1,many,TRBJ2-7,TRBV7-9,TGTGCCAGCAGCTATCGGACAGGGACGGATTACGAGCAGTACTTC,CASSYRTGTDYEQYF
TRBD2,few,TRBJ2-7,TRBV6-5,TGTGCCAGCAGTTACACCCGGACTAGCGGGTCCTACGAGCAGTACTTC,CASSYTRTSGSYEQYF
NA,once,TRBJ2-5,TRBV29-1,TGCAGCGTTGAGAGGGGGACGGAGACCCAGTACTTC,CSVERGTETQYF
NA,few,TRBJ2-7,TRBV5-1,TGCGCCAGCAGCTCGGACAGCCACGAGCAGTACTTC,CASSSDSHEQYF
NA,once,TRBJ2-5,TRBV29-1,TGCAGCGTCCGGGAGAACCAGTACTTC,CSVRENQYF
NA,once,TRBJ1-1,TRBV6-1,TGTGCCAGCAAGCAGGCCCTCGGGGCTTTCTTT,CASKQALGAFF
TRBD1,NA,TRBJ2-7,TRBV29-1,TGCAGCGTTGAAGTCCGACAGGGTGCCGGGGAGCAGTACTTC,CSVEVRQGAGEQYF
NA,NA,TRBJ2-5,TRBV19,TGTGCCAGTAGTACGCCTGGAGCAAGGGGGATAAGGGAGACCCAGTACTTC,CASSTPGARGIRETQYF
NA,NA,TRBJ1-6,TRBV5-1,TGCGCCAGCAGGGAGAGGGGGACCTATAATTCACCCCTCCACTTT,CASRERGTYNSPLHF
NA,few,TRBJ2-5,TRBV7-7,TGTGCCAGCAGCTCAACAGCCGGGACTCCCAAAGAGACCCAGTACTTC,CASSSTAGTPKETQYF
NA,many,TRBJ1-1,TRBV20-1,TGCAGTGCTAGAGGGGGGGGTACTGAAGCTTTCTTT,CSARGGGTEAFF
TRBD2,NA,TRBJ2-7,TRBV10-2,TGCGCCAGCAACTACGCGGGGGCCTACGAGCAGTACTTC,CASNYAGAYEQYF
NA,many,TRBJ1-2,TRBV4-3,TGCGCCAGCAGCGAAGGGATACCGGCAGGGCGAGGCTACACCTTC,CASSEGIPAGRGYTF
TRBD1,NA,TRBJ1-5,TRBV25-1,TGTGCCAGCAGTTACCTTGGGACAGGGTTGGGGCAGCCCCAGCATTTT,CASSYLGTGLGQPQHF
NA,many,TRBJ1-6,TRBV10-3,TGTGCCATCAGTGAGTCGTCAGGGACTGGCTCCTATAATTCACCCCTCCACTTT,CAISESSGTGSYNSPLHF
TRBD2,few,TRBJ2-7,TRBV5-4,TGTGCCAGCGCAGAGGGGAAGCGGGAGTTCGAGCAGTACTTC,CASAEGKREFEQYF
NA,many,TRBJ1-5,TRBV4-2,TGTGCCAGCAGCCAAACCGTGGGGCAGCCCCAGCATTTT,CASSQTVGQPQHF
TRBD1,NA,TRBJ2-5,TRBV7-8,TGTGCCAGCAGCTTAGGTCCAGGGGGCGGGACCCAGTACTTC,CASSLGPGGGTQYF
TRBD2,few,TRBJ2-7,TRBV12-3/TRBV12-4,TGTGCCAGCAGACCTGAACTAGCGGGAGGCTACGAGCAGTACTTC,CASRPELAGGYEQYF
NA,many,TRBJ2-2,TRBV24-1,TGTGCCACCAGTGACACCCCGAGGCGCGGGGAGCTGTTTTTT,CATSDTPRRGELFF
NA,NA,TRBJ2-7,TRBV29-1,TGCAGCGCCCAAAGAGGGGCGGTCTACGAGCAGTACTTC,CSAQRGAVYEQYF
NA,NA,TRBJ1-1,TRBV10-3,TGTGCCATCAACGATAAGGAGAGAGGCACTGAAGCTTTCTTT,CAINDKERGTEAFF
NA,NA,TRBJ1-3,TRBV29-1,TGCAGCGTTGTAGAGGGGTCTGGAAACACCATATATTTT,CSVVEGSGNTIYF
TRBD1,NA,TRBJ2-7,TRBV5-4,TGTGCCAGCAGCCCTACGGCCGGGACAGGCTCCTACGAGCAGTACTTC,CASSPTAGTGSYEQYF
TRBD1,NA,TRBJ2-7,TRBV29-1,TGCAGCAGTTCGGGGACAGGGGCCTACGAGCAGTACTTC,CSSSGTGAYEQYF
TRBD2,NA,TRBJ2-7,TRBV5-1,TGCGCCAGCCGGAGGGCGGGAGTAGGCGAGCAGTACTTC,CASRRAGVGEQYF
NA,NA,TRBJ1-5,TRBV7-9,TGTGCCAGCAGCTTAAGATCGAGAAGCAATCAGCCCCAGCATTTT,CASSLRSRSNQPQHF
NA,NA,TRBJ2-7,TRBV2,TGTGCCAGCAGAGGGCCTTACGTCGAGCAGTACTTC,CASRGPYVEQYF
TRBD1,NA,TRBJ1-2,TRBV15,TGTGTCACCAGCAGAGGGACAGGCCCATATGGCTACACCTTC,CVTSRGTGPYGYTF
NA,NA,TRBJ2-7,TRBV20-1,TGCAGTGCTACGGGCAGGGTGTGGTACGAGCAGTACTTC,CSATGRVWYEQYF
NA,many,TRBJ1-1,TRBV24-1,TGTGCCACCAGTGATTCGGTGAACACTGAAGCTTTCTTT,CATSDSVNTEAFF
NA,many,TRBJ2-7,TRBV19,TGTGCCAGTAGATTTCAGGACTCCTACGAGCAGTACTTC,CASRFQDSYEQYF
TRBD1,many,TRBJ1-2,TRBV20-1,TGCAGTGCTAGCGGGACAGCCTATGGCTACACCTTC,CSASGTAYGYTF
NA,NA,TRBJ1-1,TRBV2,TGTGCCAGCAGCGCTGAGGGGTACACTGAAGCTTTCTTT,CASSAEGYTEAFF
NA,NA,TRBJ2-5,TRBV25-1,TGTGCCAGCAGTGAATTAGGCCAAGAGACCCAGTACTTC,CASSELGQETQYF
TRBD1,many,TRBJ1-4,TRBV2,TGTGCCAGCAGTGAGGAAGGGACAGGGGATGAAAAACTGTTTTTT,CASSEEGTGDEKLFF
NA,few,TRBJ2-5,TRBV2,TGTGCCACCCAGGGCTTAAAATTGGGTTTATCAGAGACCCAGTACTTC,CATQGLKLGLSETQYF
NA,NA,TRBJ1-2,TRBV12-3/TRBV12-4,TGTGCCAGCAGCACTGTGGCAGGGGATTCCTATGGCTACACCTTC,CASSTVAGDSYGYTF
TRBD2,NA,TRBJ2-7,TRBV7-3,TGTGCCAGCAGTTCTACTAGCGGGAGGCACAGCTCCTACGAGCAGTACTTC,CASSSTSGRHSSYEQYF
TRBD1,few,TRBJ2-7,TRBV7-9,TGTGCCAGCAGCTTAGAAGGACAGGGTCTCTCCTACGAGCAGTACTTC,CASSLEGQGLSYEQYF
TRBD1,few,TRBJ2-2,TRBV9,TGTGCCAGCAGCGTATTGGGTCCGGGACAGGGGGCAACCGGGGAGCTGTTTTTT,CASSVLGPGQGATGELFF
TRBD2,many,TRBJ2-5,TRBV5-1,TGCGCCAGCAGCTTGACTCCGAAGACTGAGCAAACGGGAGGGGTCCAGTACTTC,CASSLTPKTEQTGGVQYF